The rows below give T cell receptor beta chains drawn from one sample of a study of naive and memory T cell subsets. TCRdb recomputed calls from the 5' RACE reads with MiXCR, one row per CDR3 protein. The sample holds about 62,000 distinct CDR3 sequences, more than 6% seen once. Receptors originate from a female donor in good health. Each CDR3 is given with its conserved first and last residue. Fields, in order: J gene, D gene, clone size, V gene, CDR3 DNA, CDR3 protein. The D gene is left open where the match is weak. Clone sizes are given selectively: once, few, many, or a class where the clone is expanded.

j_call: TRBJ2-1
d_call: NA
clone_size: NA
v_call: TRBV4-1
cdr3_nt: TGCGCCAGCAGCCAAGTCGGTATCGACGGCTGGGACAATGAGCAGTTCTTC
cdr3_aa: CASSQVGIDGWDNEQFF

j_call: TRBJ2-3
d_call: NA
clone_size: few
v_call: TRBV5-4
cdr3_nt: TGTGCCAGCAGCGCCGAGGGGACGGTTTACGATACGCAGTATTTT
cdr3_aa: CASSAEGTVYDTQYF

j_call: TRBJ2-3
d_call: NA
clone_size: few
v_call: TRBV12-3/TRBV12-4
cdr3_nt: TGTGCCAGCAGTGATAGTGGAGGGGCAGATACGCAGTATTTT
cdr3_aa: CASSDSGGADTQYF

j_call: TRBJ2-5
d_call: NA
clone_size: NA
v_call: TRBV5-1
cdr3_nt: TGCGCCAGCAGCAGCCGACAGGAAGAGACCCAGTACTTC
cdr3_aa: CASSSRQEETQYF

j_call: TRBJ2-7
d_call: NA
clone_size: NA
v_call: TRBV4-1
cdr3_nt: TGCGCCAGCAGCCAAGGGTCCGGAGGACTCTACGAGCAGTACTTC
cdr3_aa: CASSQGSGGLYEQYF

j_call: TRBJ1-4
d_call: NA
clone_size: few
v_call: TRBV30
cdr3_nt: TGTGCCTGGGGACCAACTAATGAAAAACTGTTTTTT
cdr3_aa: CAWGPTNEKLFF

j_call: TRBJ1-1
d_call: NA
clone_size: once
v_call: TRBV9
cdr3_nt: TGTGCCAGCAGCGTAGTAGGCAGGGGTGGTACTGAAGCTTTCTTT
cdr3_aa: CASSVVGRGGTEAFF

j_call: TRBJ2-3
d_call: NA
clone_size: NA
v_call: TRBV12-5
cdr3_nt: TGTGCTAGTGGTTTGACTGCTAATACGCAGTATTTT
cdr3_aa: CASGLTANTQYF

j_call: TRBJ1-2
d_call: TRBD1
clone_size: many
v_call: TRBV28
cdr3_nt: TGTGCCAGCAGTTCCCTTAGGACAGGGGGCTATGGCTACACCTTC
cdr3_aa: CASSSLRTGGYGYTF

j_call: TRBJ2-3
d_call: NA
clone_size: few
v_call: TRBV7-3
cdr3_nt: TGTGCCAGCAGCTTAATCACTGGCGTAGGGGGGGTAGATACGCAGTATTTT
cdr3_aa: CASSLITGVGGVDTQYF

j_call: TRBJ1-1
d_call: TRBD1
clone_size: few
v_call: TRBV29-1
cdr3_nt: TGCAGCGTTAGGGACAGTGAAGCTTTCTTT
cdr3_aa: CSVRDSEAFF

j_call: TRBJ1-5
d_call: NA
clone_size: NA
v_call: TRBV28
cdr3_nt: TGTGCCAGCAAAGCAACAGGAGAAGGGTTCGGTCAGCCCCAGCATTTT
cdr3_aa: CASKATGEGFGQPQHF

j_call: TRBJ1-6
d_call: NA
clone_size: many
v_call: TRBV20-1
cdr3_nt: TGCAGTGCTAAACCGGGACCGCGCGGACGATCCTATAATTCACCCCTCCACTTT
cdr3_aa: CSAKPGPRGRSYNSPLHF

j_call: TRBJ1-6
d_call: NA
clone_size: once
v_call: TRBV11-3
cdr3_nt: TGTGCCAGCAGTCGGTTGAATTCACCCCTCCACTTT
cdr3_aa: CASSRLNSPLHF

j_call: TRBJ1-5
d_call: NA
clone_size: few
v_call: TRBV29-1
cdr3_nt: TGCAGCGTTAAGGAAGGGTTGGGTAGCAATCAGCCCCAGCATTTT
cdr3_aa: CSVKEGLGSNQPQHF

j_call: TRBJ1-2
d_call: NA
clone_size: NA
v_call: TRBV12-3/TRBV12-4
cdr3_nt: TGTGCCAGCAGTTTTTATCAGGGGAACTATGGCTACACCTTC
cdr3_aa: CASSFYQGNYGYTF

j_call: TRBJ1-1
d_call: TRBD1
clone_size: NA
v_call: TRBV19
cdr3_nt: TGTGCCAGTAATGGACAGGGCAGCACTGAAGCTTTCTTT
cdr3_aa: CASNGQGSTEAFF

j_call: TRBJ2-3
d_call: TRBD1
clone_size: few
v_call: TRBV29-1
cdr3_nt: TGCAGCGTTGAAAGGGGACAGGGGGCATCAGATACGCAGTATTTT
cdr3_aa: CSVERGQGASDTQYF

j_call: TRBJ1-1
d_call: NA
clone_size: many
v_call: TRBV10-3
cdr3_nt: TGTGCCATCAGTGGAACAGGGTTAGGTGAAGCTTTCTTT
cdr3_aa: CAISGTGLGEAFF

j_call: TRBJ2-2
d_call: TRBD1
clone_size: many
v_call: TRBV27
cdr3_nt: TGTGCCAGCAGTGCCCCGGGACAGGGCCTTTCCTCTTACACCGGGGAGCTGTTTTTT
cdr3_aa: CASSAPGQGLSSYTGELFF

j_call: TRBJ2-7
d_call: TRBD1
clone_size: NA
v_call: TRBV27
cdr3_nt: TGTGCCAGCAGTTACCCGGGACAGCCCCCCTACGAGCAGTACTTC
cdr3_aa: CASSYPGQPPYEQYF

j_call: TRBJ1-2
d_call: NA
clone_size: NA
v_call: TRBV6-1
cdr3_nt: TGTGCCGGAGGACAGAACTATGGCTACACCTTC
cdr3_aa: CAGGQNYGYTF

j_call: TRBJ2-3
d_call: TRBD2
clone_size: few
v_call: TRBV27
cdr3_nt: TGTGCCAGCAGTTTACGCAGCGGGATCAGCACAGATACGCAGTATTTT
cdr3_aa: CASSLRSGISTDTQYF

j_call: TRBJ2-1
d_call: TRBD1
clone_size: few
v_call: TRBV11-3
cdr3_nt: TGTGCCAGCAGCCGCCGGGACAGTAGCTTGGGTGAGCAGTTCTTC
cdr3_aa: CASSRRDSSLGEQFF

j_call: TRBJ2-7
d_call: NA
clone_size: many
v_call: TRBV3-1
cdr3_nt: TGTGCCAGCAGCCAATGGGGGGGACTGGACAGGGACGAGCAGTACTTC
cdr3_aa: CASSQWGGLDRDEQYF

j_call: TRBJ2-2
d_call: NA
clone_size: NA
v_call: TRBV6-1
cdr3_nt: TGTGCCAGCAGTAGGAACACCGGGGAGCTGTTTTTT
cdr3_aa: CASSRNTGELFF

j_call: TRBJ2-5
d_call: NA
clone_size: NA
v_call: TRBV28
cdr3_nt: TGTGCCAGCAGCCCCTGGCTTCAAGAGACCCAGTACTTC
cdr3_aa: CASSPWLQETQYF

j_call: TRBJ2-7
d_call: TRBD1
clone_size: NA
v_call: TRBV7-2
cdr3_nt: TGTGCCAGCAGCCCCGGACCGGGACAGGGGGCTTACGAGCAGTACTTC
cdr3_aa: CASSPGPGQGAYEQYF

j_call: TRBJ2-3
d_call: TRBD1
clone_size: few
v_call: TRBV12-3/TRBV12-4
cdr3_nt: TGTGCCAGCAGTCCCAGGACAGGGCCCACAGATACGCAGTATTTT
cdr3_aa: CASSPRTGPTDTQYF

j_call: TRBJ2-7
d_call: NA
clone_size: few
v_call: TRBV21-1
cdr3_nt: TGTGCCAGCAGCAAAGAAGCACCTTCCCATTACGAGCAGTACTTC
cdr3_aa: CASSKEAPSHYEQYF

j_call: TRBJ1-6
d_call: NA
clone_size: few
v_call: TRBV20-1
cdr3_nt: TGCAGTGCTACGGACAGCTATAATTCACCCCTCCACTTT
cdr3_aa: CSATDSYNSPLHF

j_call: TRBJ1-6
d_call: TRBD1
clone_size: many
v_call: TRBV27
cdr3_nt: TGTGCCAGCAGTCCGATAGACAGGGAGATTTCACCCCTCCACTTT
cdr3_aa: CASSPIDREISPLHF

j_call: TRBJ2-1
d_call: TRBD2
clone_size: NA
v_call: TRBV3-1
cdr3_nt: TGTGCCAGCAGCCCCCAGGAGCGGGGGTTGTACAATGAGCAGTTCTTC
cdr3_aa: CASSPQERGLYNEQFF

j_call: TRBJ2-5
d_call: TRBD2
clone_size: NA
v_call: TRBV5-4
cdr3_nt: TGTGCCAGCAGCCCGGGGGTTCCATCGGGAGGGGAGACCCAGTACTTC
cdr3_aa: CASSPGVPSGGETQYF

j_call: TRBJ2-3
d_call: NA
clone_size: many
v_call: TRBV12-3/TRBV12-4
cdr3_nt: TGTGCCAGCAGGGCTTATGGCTTGGGGACAGATACGCAGTATTTT
cdr3_aa: CASRAYGLGTDTQYF

j_call: TRBJ2-3
d_call: NA
clone_size: NA
v_call: TRBV7-2
cdr3_nt: TGTGCCAGCAGCTTAGTCGGCCCGCCAGATACGCAGTATTTT
cdr3_aa: CASSLVGPPDTQYF

j_call: TRBJ2-1
d_call: NA
clone_size: NA
v_call: TRBV5-1
cdr3_nt: TGCGCCAGCAGCTTGGCAGGGGCGCAGAATGAGCAGTTCTTC
cdr3_aa: CASSLAGAQNEQFF

j_call: TRBJ2-1
d_call: TRBD2
clone_size: NA
v_call: TRBV4-1
cdr3_nt: TGCGCCAGCAGCGCAAGGCAACTAGCGGGGGGATTGGATGGATCCTACAATGAGCAGTTCTTC
cdr3_aa: CASSARQLAGGLDGSYNEQFF

j_call: TRBJ2-2
d_call: TRBD1
clone_size: few
v_call: TRBV5-8
cdr3_nt: TGTGCCAGCAGCCGTAGTACGGGACAGGGGTTTGGCGGGGAGCTGTTTTTT
cdr3_aa: CASSRSTGQGFGGELFF

j_call: TRBJ2-2
d_call: TRBD1
clone_size: few
v_call: TRBV29-1
cdr3_nt: TGCAGCGTCCGACAGGGGGGCGCCGGGGAGCTGTTTTTT
cdr3_aa: CSVRQGGAGELFF

j_call: TRBJ2-5
d_call: NA
clone_size: many
v_call: TRBV3-1
cdr3_nt: TGTGCCAGCACCCCTTCGAAAGATTCCTTGTACCAAGAGACCCAGTACTTC
cdr3_aa: CASTPSKDSLYQETQYF

j_call: TRBJ2-6
d_call: NA
clone_size: NA
v_call: TRBV13
cdr3_nt: TGTGCCAGCAGCTCCCCCAGGGGAATTGGGGCCAACGTCCTGACTTTC
cdr3_aa: CASSSPRGIGANVLTF

j_call: TRBJ2-7
d_call: NA
clone_size: few
v_call: TRBV28
cdr3_nt: TGTGCCAGCACCCCACCCTCCCAGGGTTCGACCTACGAGCAGTACTTC
cdr3_aa: CASTPPSQGSTYEQYF

j_call: TRBJ1-2
d_call: NA
clone_size: few
v_call: TRBV7-2
cdr3_nt: TGTGCCAGCAGCTTAGCCCAGGGGAGCCAGGGATTCGGTGGCTACACCTTC
cdr3_aa: CASSLAQGSQGFGGYTF

j_call: TRBJ2-3
d_call: TRBD2
clone_size: NA
v_call: TRBV5-8
cdr3_nt: TGTGCCAGCAGCCACCTTAGCGGGACCAAAGGAGATACGCAGTATTTT
cdr3_aa: CASSHLSGTKGDTQYF

j_call: TRBJ2-1
d_call: TRBD2
clone_size: few
v_call: TRBV19
cdr3_nt: TGTGCCAGTAGTATCGCGACTAGCGGGGGCCGAGGTGAGCAGTTCTTC
cdr3_aa: CASSIATSGGRGEQFF

j_call: TRBJ2-1
d_call: NA
clone_size: NA
v_call: TRBV28
cdr3_nt: TGTGCCAGCCTGGAGACAATGCGCAATGAGCAGTTCTTC
cdr3_aa: CASLETMRNEQFF

j_call: TRBJ2-7
d_call: NA
clone_size: few
v_call: TRBV2
cdr3_nt: TGTGCCAGCAGTGAGCTTACCCAGGGGAGGCACGAGCAGTACTTC
cdr3_aa: CASSELTQGRHEQYF

j_call: TRBJ1-5
d_call: NA
clone_size: NA
v_call: TRBV6-5
cdr3_nt: TGTGCCAGCAGTCCGAACAACAGGGCCCATAGCAATCAGCCCCAGCATTTT
cdr3_aa: CASSPNNRAHSNQPQHF

j_call: TRBJ1-5
d_call: NA
clone_size: many
v_call: TRBV29-1
cdr3_nt: TGCAGCGTTGAAGTGCAACAGGGTGATCAGCCCCAGCATTTT
cdr3_aa: CSVEVQQGDQPQHF

j_call: TRBJ2-1
d_call: NA
clone_size: few
v_call: TRBV11-2
cdr3_nt: TGTGCCAGCAGTAGGGCCAATGAGCAGTTCTTC
cdr3_aa: CASSRANEQFF

j_call: TRBJ2-5
d_call: TRBD1
clone_size: few
v_call: TRBV2
cdr3_nt: TGTGCCAGCAAGCTGGACAGGGGGCTCAGAGAGACCCAGTACTTC
cdr3_aa: CASKLDRGLRETQYF

j_call: TRBJ2-6
d_call: TRBD1
clone_size: many
v_call: TRBV2
cdr3_nt: TGTGCCATGACAGGGGGCGTCGACTCTGGGGCCAACGTCCTGACTTTC
cdr3_aa: CAMTGGVDSGANVLTF

j_call: TRBJ1-6
d_call: TRBD1
clone_size: many
v_call: TRBV28
cdr3_nt: TGTGCCAGCAGTTCGCATGGGACAGGGAGCTCACCCCTCCACTTT
cdr3_aa: CASSSHGTGSSPLHF

j_call: TRBJ2-7
d_call: TRBD2
clone_size: many
v_call: TRBV20-1
cdr3_nt: TGCAGTGCTGGGCGGGAGGAAAGCTCCTACGAGCAGTACTTC
cdr3_aa: CSAGREESSYEQYF